The rows below give T cell receptor beta chains drawn from one sample of a study of CD8+ T cells in alopecia areata. Sequencing used immunoSEQ multiplex PCR; TCRdb keeps in-frame clones, though not all of them. The top ten clones hold 1% to 1.5% of a sample with roughly 250,000 clones, under 80% of them seen once. The sample consisted of CD4+ T cells sorted from blood, taken at week 0. These receptors were collected from a human donor with alopecia areata. Both conserved end residues are part of each CDR3. The order of the fields is V gene, clone size, D gene, J gene, CDR3 DNA, CDR3 protein. The D gene is left open where the match is weak. The size of a clone is reported for some rows only, either as once, few or many, or as a class for expanded clones.

v_call: TRBV9; clone_size: .; d_call: TRBD1; j_call: TRBJ2-5; cdr3_nt: TGTGCCAGCAGCGAGGGGACAGGGAAAGAGACCCAGTACTTC; cdr3_aa: CASSEGTGKETQYF
v_call: TRBV15; clone_size: .; d_call: TRBD2; j_call: TRBJ2-4; cdr3_nt: TGTGCCACCAGCAGCCTTGGACTAGGGGCCAAAAACATTCAGTACTTC; cdr3_aa: CATSSLGLGAKNIQYF
v_call: TRBV6-6; clone_size: .; d_call: .; j_call: TRBJ2-5; cdr3_nt: TGTGCCAGCAGTGGCACCGGGACCCACATTAAAGAGACCCAGTACTTC; cdr3_aa: CASSGTGTHIKETQYF
v_call: TRBV6-1; clone_size: .; d_call: TRBD2; j_call: TRBJ2-7; cdr3_nt: TGTGCCAGCAGTGGTGCGACCCTAGCGGGGGGGCTCTGGGAGCAGTACTTC; cdr3_aa: CASSGATLAGGLWEQYF
v_call: TRBV20-1; clone_size: .; d_call: .; j_call: TRBJ2-5; cdr3_nt: TGCAGTGCCGACGGGCTGGAGACCCAGTACTTC; cdr3_aa: CSADGLETQYF
v_call: TRBV29-1; clone_size: .; d_call: TRBD1; j_call: TRBJ1-1; cdr3_nt: TGCAGCGTTGAGTCTCGTCAGGGGGCCAACACTGAAGCTTTCTTT; cdr3_aa: CSVESRQGANTEAFF
v_call: TRBV9; clone_size: .; d_call: TRBD1; j_call: TRBJ2-1; cdr3_nt: TGTGCCAGCAGCCCTCAACCCGGGACAGGGTCATTGGAGCAGTTCTTC; cdr3_aa: CASSPQPGTGSLEQFF
v_call: TRBV5-6; clone_size: .; d_call: .; j_call: TRBJ1-3; cdr3_nt: TGTGCCAGCAGCTTGGACAGGGCTGGAAACACCATATATTTT; cdr3_aa: CASSLDRAGNTIYF
v_call: TRBV27; clone_size: .; d_call: TRBD1; j_call: TRBJ1-6; cdr3_nt: TGTGCCAGCAGGACTAGAGGGACAGGGGATAATTCACCCCTCCACTTT; cdr3_aa: CASRTRGTGDNSPLHF
v_call: TRBV30; clone_size: .; d_call: .; j_call: TRBJ1-2; cdr3_nt: TGTGCCTGGAGTGGATTTAGGGGTTTCGATACTTATGGCTACACCTTC; cdr3_aa: CAWSGFRGFDTYGYTF
v_call: TRBV9; clone_size: .; d_call: .; j_call: TRBJ2-7; cdr3_nt: TGTGCCAGCAGCCTCACCCCCACCTACGAGCAGTACTTC; cdr3_aa: CASSLTPTYEQYF
v_call: TRBV4-1; clone_size: few; d_call: TRBD1; j_call: TRBJ1-1; cdr3_nt: TGCGCCAGCAGCCAATGGGACAGGGGGTTGACTGAAGCTTTCTTT; cdr3_aa: CASSQWDRGLTEAFF
v_call: TRBV2; clone_size: .; d_call: .; j_call: TRBJ1-2; cdr3_nt: TGTGCCAGCAGTGAGTTCTATGGCTACACCTTC; cdr3_aa: CASSEFYGYTF
v_call: TRBV30; clone_size: .; d_call: .; j_call: TRBJ1-1; cdr3_nt: TGTGCCTGGAACGAGCAAAGATGGAACACTGAAGCTTTCTTT; cdr3_aa: CAWNEQRWNTEAFF
v_call: TRBV25-1; clone_size: .; d_call: .; j_call: TRBJ2-1; cdr3_nt: TGTGCCAGCAGTGATTCGGGCAGCCGATTCTACAATGAGCAGTTCTTC; cdr3_aa: CASSDSGSRFYNEQFF
v_call: TRBV6-5; clone_size: few; d_call: .; j_call: TRBJ1-6; cdr3_nt: TGTGCCAGCAGTTCTCTACAGGGTCAGTCACCCCTCCACTTT; cdr3_aa: CASSSLQGQSPLHF
v_call: TRBV19; clone_size: once; d_call: .; j_call: TRBJ2-2; cdr3_nt: TGTGCCAGTAGTATAACAGCTTTAGCCGGGGAGCTGTTTTTT; cdr3_aa: CASSITALAGELFF
v_call: TRBV6-6; clone_size: .; d_call: TRBD1; j_call: TRBJ2-5; cdr3_nt: TGTGCCAGCAGTTACGTTGGGACAGCCAAAGAGACCCAGTACTTC; cdr3_aa: CASSYVGTAKETQYF
v_call: TRBV11-2; clone_size: .; d_call: .; j_call: TRBJ2-3; cdr3_nt: TGTGCCAGCAGCTTGGGCGGCAGCGGAGCCACAGATACGCAGTATTTT; cdr3_aa: CASSLGGSGATDTQYF
v_call: TRBV10-3; clone_size: .; d_call: .; j_call: TRBJ2-7; cdr3_nt: TGTGCCATCACTCCTGAGGCGGGTTTTCCCTATCACGAGCAGTACTTC; cdr3_aa: CAITPEAGFPYHEQYF
v_call: TRBV11-2; clone_size: .; d_call: .; j_call: TRBJ2-1; cdr3_nt: TGTGCCAGCAGCTTATTACAACCCAATGAGCAGTTCTTC; cdr3_aa: CASSLLQPNEQFF
v_call: TRBV18; clone_size: .; d_call: .; j_call: TRBJ2-3; cdr3_nt: TGTGCCAGCTCACCAGCGGCGCCAGATACGCAGTATTTT; cdr3_aa: CASSPAAPDTQYF
v_call: TRBV9; clone_size: .; d_call: .; j_call: TRBJ2-1; cdr3_nt: TGTGCCAGCAGCGTAGACTTTGGAGGGGCCGGTGAGCAGTTCTTC; cdr3_aa: CASSVDFGGAGEQFF
v_call: TRBV5-4; clone_size: .; d_call: .; j_call: TRBJ2-1; cdr3_nt: TGTGCCAGCAGCTTGGCCGGTAGCTTCGATGAGCAGTTCTTC; cdr3_aa: CASSLAGSFDEQFF
v_call: TRBV5-1; clone_size: .; d_call: .; j_call: TRBJ1-1; cdr3_nt: TGCGCCAGCAGCCCAAGAGGGTTCACTGAAGCTTTCTTT; cdr3_aa: CASSPRGFTEAFF
v_call: TRBV19; clone_size: .; d_call: .; j_call: TRBJ2-7; cdr3_nt: TGTGCCAGTAGGCTGTGGGGTAATAGCGCCTACGAGCAGTACTTC; cdr3_aa: CASRLWGNSAYEQYF
v_call: TRBV20-1; clone_size: .; d_call: .; j_call: TRBJ2-7; cdr3_nt: TGCAGTGCCGCGGACTCGCTCGAGCAGTACTTC; cdr3_aa: CSAADSLEQYF
v_call: TRBV9; clone_size: .; d_call: .; j_call: TRBJ2-3; cdr3_nt: TGTGCCAGCAGCCCCGATCCCGATACGCAGTATTTT; cdr3_aa: CASSPDPDTQYF
v_call: TRBV6-5; clone_size: few; d_call: .; j_call: TRBJ1-5; cdr3_nt: TGTGCCAGCAGCCGATCCAGGTATAGCAATCAGCCCCAGCATTTT; cdr3_aa: CASSRSRYSNQPQHF
v_call: TRBV14; clone_size: few; d_call: .; j_call: TRBJ2-7; cdr3_nt: TGTGCCAGCAGCCGGACCTGGAACGAGCAGTACTTC; cdr3_aa: CASSRTWNEQYF
v_call: TRBV5-1; clone_size: .; d_call: TRBD2; j_call: TRBJ2-1; cdr3_nt: TGCGCCAGCAGCTTGTTTAGCGGGCGTTACAATGAGCAGTTCTTC; cdr3_aa: CASSLFSGRYNEQFF